What follows is one T cell receptor beta chain and its context. Its antigen is unknown. Germline values: CDR1 MNHNS, CDR2 SASEGT. The CDR3 totals 13 residues. V gave up 7 bases and J gave up 10 bases, with 19 bases separating them. Each CDR3 protein is one row after TCRdb ran MiXCR on the 5' RACE reads. The table records a few hundred thousand distinct CDR3 sequences, around 24% of them present only once. This sample is drawn from a study of CD8 T cells in ankylosing spondylitis. Study-wide results and limits: About 8 highly homologous variants made up a TCR beta motif, and this motif appeared characteristic of ankylosing spondylitis blood.

This TCR was sampled from a male donor with ankylosing spondylitis. This sequence joins TRBV6-1 and TRBJ1-1; perhaps TRBD1 as D (5 bases). Sequenced: blood, either unsorted or a sorted T cell fraction (not recorded which). Written as DNA, the CDR3 is TGTGCCAGCAAACCCAATCAGGGTGGCGGAGCTTTCTTT. Protein: CASKPNQGGGAFF.